A selection of T cell receptor beta chains follows, all from one sample in a study of shared clonotypes between healthy human individuals. Sequencing was performed with immunoSEQ multiplex PCR; in TCRdb, only in-frame clones are kept and a portion is missing. This table holds approximately 500,000 clones, about 95% found once. The material sequenced was naive CD4+ T cells sorted from blood. The source is a young woman in good health. Both conserved end residues are part of each CDR3. D genes are given only for firm matches. Clone size is stated in some rows and not others, as once, few, many or a class when expanded.

CDR3aa | CDR3nt | j_gene | v_gene | abundance | d_gene
CASSLGGTGYYEQYF | TGTGCCAGCAGCTTAGGGGGGACAGGGTACTACGAGCAGTACTTC | TRBJ2-7 | TRBV7-9 | - | TRBD1
CASSPQIGDHEQYF | TGTGCCAGCTCACCACAGATAGGGGACCACGAGCAGTACTTC | TRBJ2-7 | TRBV18 | - | -
CASSWFPGWEQYF | TGTGCCAGCAGTTGGTTCCCGGGGTGGGAGCAGTACTTC | TRBJ2-7 | TRBV28 | - | -
CASSYSLARDYEQYF | TGTGCCAGCAGTTACAGTCTAGCGAGGGACTACGAGCAGTACTTC | TRBJ2-7 | TRBV6-6 | - | -
CASSLDPGTLSSTDTQYF | TGTGCCAGCAGCTTGGACCCCGGGACTTTAAGCAGCACAGATACGCAGTATTTT | TRBJ2-3 | TRBV5-4 | - | -
CASTAGPDYGYTF | TGTGCCAGCACGGCAGGGCCGGACTATGGCTACACCTTC | TRBJ1-2 | TRBV28 | - | -
CASSEGLGNSNQPQHF | TGTGCCAGCAGTGAAGGTCTTGGGAACAGCAATCAGCCCCAGCATTTT | TRBJ1-5 | TRBV2 | few | -
CASSISGLSYEQYF | TGTGCCAGTAGTATCTCGGGCCTATCCTACGAGCAGTACTTC | TRBJ2-7 | TRBV19 | - | -
CASSPGQGGNTEAFF | TGTGCCAGCTCACCTGGCCAGGGTGGGAACACTGAAGCTTTCTTT | TRBJ1-1 | TRBV18 | - | -
CASRTLRGRGANVLTF | TGTGCCAGCAGGACGCTAAGGGGGCGCGGGGCCAACGTCCTGACTTTC | TRBJ2-6 | TRBV28 | - | TRBD1
CASRGRGSTDTQYF | TGTGCCAGTAGAGGGAGGGGTAGCACAGATACGCAGTATTTT | TRBJ2-3 | TRBV19 | - | TRBD2
CASSEQPGRGVNEQFF | TGCGCCAGCAGCGAACAACCAGGGAGGGGGGTTAATGAGCAGTTCTTC | TRBJ2-1 | TRBV5-1 | - | -
CATRGRSNEKLFF | TGTGCCACCAGGGGCAGATCCAATGAAAAACTGTTTTTT | TRBJ1-4 | TRBV2 | - | -
CASSEMGQGVGIHGYTF | TGTGCCAGCAGTGAAATGGGACAGGGGGTTGGTATTCATGGCTACACCTTC | TRBJ1-2 | TRBV6-1 | - | TRBD1
CASSRGTSGEQETQYF | TGCGCCAGCAGCCGGGGGACTAGCGGGGAACAAGAGACCCAGTACTTC | TRBJ2-5 | TRBV5-1 | - | TRBD2
CASRSGTGLEQYF | TGTGCCAGCAGGTCGGGGACAGGGCTCGAGCAGTACTTC | TRBJ2-7 | TRBV28 | - | TRBD1
CASSYGASNGYTF | TGCGCCAGCAGCTATGGAGCTAGTAATGGCTACACCTTC | TRBJ1-2 | TRBV5-1 | once | -
CSVTKGGNTEAFF | TGCAGCGTCACTAAGGGGGGGAACACTGAAGCTTTCTTT | TRBJ1-1 | TRBV29-1 | - | -
CASRPGPSGYTF | TGTGCCAGTCGGCCCGGACCGTCCGGCTACACCTTC | TRBJ1-2 | TRBV7-9 | once | -
CASSYGLASFEQYF | TGTGCCAGCAGTTACGGACTAGCGTCATTCGAGCAGTACTTC | TRBJ2-7 | TRBV6-5 | - | TRBD2
CASTAYHQPTEAFF | TGTGCCAGCACCGCATACCACCAGCCCACTGAAGCTTTCTTT | TRBJ1-1 | TRBV5-6 | - | -
CASSLGTGVVETQYF | TGTGCCAGCAGCTTAGGAACAGGGGTCGTAGAGACCCAGTACTTC | TRBJ2-5 | TRBV11-2 | - | TRBD1